Below are 4 T cell receptor beta chains sequenced from a single sample in a study of PD-L1 blockade in urothelial cancer. Here immunoSEQ multiplex PCR was the method, and the copy in TCRdb shows in-frame clones only, minus some. The sample has about 82,000 clones, 90% seen once. Material: PBMCs, obtained around atezolizumab (anti-PD-L1) treatment. Every receptor here comes from a man aged 60 to 75 with urothelial cancer.

J is TRBJ1-4 and V is TRBV25-1; 7 bases are a match to TRBD1. Looked up from germline, CDR1 is MGHDK and CDR2 is SYGVNS. The CDR3 is made up of 13 amino acids. The V and J ends lost 4 bases and 12 bases, in that order; junction bases with no gene match: 8. CDR3 nucleotide sequence: TGTGCCAGCAGTGGACAGGGCCTGGGCGAACTGTTTTTT. Protein sequence: CASSGQGLGELFF.

The CDR3 spells CASSTRTARAWGAIADTQYF. The CDR3 DNA reads TGTGCCAGCAGCACCAGGACAGCCCGGGCCTGGGGCGCAATCGCAGATACGCAGTATTTT. The V call is TRBV9, the J call TRBJ2-3, with D possibly TRBD1 on 6 matching bases. There are 20 residues in the CDR3. From germline, CDR1 is SGDLS and CDR2 YYNGEE. V lost 4 bases, J lost 4 bases, and 31 bases lay in between.

The J gene is TRBJ2-7, the V gene TRBV10-3, with D perhaps TRBD1 (6 bases). Germline CDR1 reads ENHRY; CDR2 reads SYGVKD. V was shortened by 0 bases and J by 4 bases, with 13 bases between the two germline ends. This CDR3 is built from 15 residues. CDR3 DNA: TGTGCCATCAGTGAGTCTGCCGGGACAATATACGAGCAGTACTTC. Translated: CAISESAGTIYEQYF.

The chain has TRBV7-2 and TRBJ2-7, with TRBD2 matching 12 bases. The CDR3 covers 17 residues. Trimming at V came to 4 bases and at J to 0 bases, leaving 7 bases not matched to a gene. Germline values: CDR1 SGHTA, CDR2 FQGNSA. Written as DNA, the CDR3 is TGTGCCAGCAGCTCCCGACTAGCGGGGGAAAACTCCTACGAGCAGTACTTC. It yields the protein CASSSRLAGENSYEQYF.